Shown below are 2 T cell receptor beta chains from a single sample sequenced in a study of cytomegalovirus exposure and HLA in healthy donors. The assay was immunoSEQ multiplex PCR, and TCRdb's table has in-frame clones only and misses some. The table shows around 70,000 clones, with around 93% occurring only once. Sequences were obtained from PBMCs. These receptors all stem from a man between 18 and 29 years old in good health and CMV-seronegative.

CDR3 sequence reads: CASSQVIGSTDTQYF. DNA for the CDR3: TGTGCCAGCAGCCAGGTAATCGGAAGCACAGATACGCAGTATTTT. The rearrangement uses TRBV5-5 and TRBJ2-3; D is undetermined. From germline, CDR1 is SGHKS and CDR2 YYEKEE (reference sequence). The CDR3 sequence is 15 residues long. Deletions cut 4 bases from V and 0 bases from J, with 12 bases between.

The chain links TRBV19 to TRBJ2-7; 9 nucleotides align to TRBD2. The CDR3 is 15 amino acids. J lost 1 base, V lost 4 bases, and 5 bases had no gene match. Germline values: CDR1 LNHDA, CDR2 SQIVND (reference sequence). In DNA, the CDR3 is TGTGCCAGTAGTACTACCCTAGCGGGGTCCTACGAGCAGTACTTC. Translating gives CASSTTLAGSYEQYF.